Below, 26 T cell receptor beta chains from the same sample are listed, as sequenced in a study of T cells in Graves' hyperthyroidism and ophthalmopathy. Amplification of TCR beta CDR3 regions used RNA as the template. A first-round RT-PCR of the TCR CDR3 used the HTBI primer set. Via MiXCR, TCRdb re-called the multiplex PCR reads, giving one row per CDR3 protein. This repertoire shows about 640,000 distinct CDR3 sequences, 20% to 25% found once; its top ten account for about 35%. Sequencing was done on a sample of blood. Receptors were obtained from a man aged 25-40 years with Graves' ophthalmopathy.

This clonotype was recorded once. V usage is TRBV9 and J usage is TRBJ2-3; 14 nucleotides match TRBD2. Trimming at V came to 3 bases and at J to 6 bases, leaving 6 bases not matched to a gene. CDR3 size: 16 residues. CDR1 is SGDLS, CDR2 YYNGEE, per germline. The chain's CDR3 is CASSGPGLAGADTQYF. Here the CDR3 DNA reads TGTGCCAGCAGCGGACCGGGACTAGCGGGAGCCGATACGCAGTATTTT.

This clonotype appeared many times. The chain couples TRBV20-1 to TRBJ2-1; no clear D. Germline CDR1 is DFQATT and CDR2 is SNEGSKA (reference sequence). The CDR3 is 12 amino acids. V was clipped by 3 bases and J by 8 bases, with 11 bases between them. The CDR3 protein is CSAREGIDEQFF. For the CDR3, the DNA is TGCAGTGCTAGGGAAGGGATCGATGAGCAGTTCTTC.

This clonotype was counted at least ten times. The chain carries TRBV28 and TRBJ2-5; D could derive from TRBD1 or TRBD2 (5 bases each). The CDR3 sequence is 15 residues long. Germline V gene sequence: CDR1 MDHEN, CDR2 SYDVKM. V shed 5 bases and J shed 3 bases, with 16 bases lying between them. The CDR3: CASSQSSGTKETQYF. The CDR3 bases are TGTGCCAGCAGTCAATCGTCGGGGACGAAAGAGACCCAGTACTTC. Together with reference TRBV28 and TRBJ2-5, the CDR3 gives the full variable domain: DVKVTQSSRYLVKRTGEKVFLECVQDMDHENMFWYRQDPGLGLRLIYFSYDVKMKEKGDIPEGYSVSREKKERFSLILESASTNQTSMYLCASSQSSGTKETQYFGPGTRLLVL.

This chain uses TRBV20-1 with TRBJ2-3; D is perhaps TRBD1 (6 bases). Germline CDR1 and CDR2: DFQATT and SNEGSKA (reference sequence). The CDR3 consists of 14 residues. V lost 6 bases and J lost 2, with 15 bases in between. CDR3 residues: CSAHRDGNTDTQYF. CDR3 sequence (DNA): TGCAGTGCCCACAGGGATGGGAACACAGATACGCAGTATTTT.

This clonotype appeared a few times. The rearrangement links TRBV20-1 to TRBJ2-5, with TRBD2 matching 14 bases. Per germline, CDR1 DFQATT and CDR2 SNEGSKA (reference sequence). CDR3 size: 14 residues. The V and J ends lost 6 bases and 4 bases, in that order; junction bases with no gene match: 4. CDR3 in amino acids: CSARLAGGLETQYF. The DNA of the CDR3 is TGCAGTGCCAGACTAGCGGGAGGGCTAGAGACCCAGTACTTC.

As for this clonotype: This may be a read error: a much more frequent sequence differs by one nucleotide. The chain recombines TRBV7-2 with TRBJ2-3; D is perhaps TRBD2 (5 bases). Germline V lookup: CDR1 SGHTA, CDR2 FQGNSA. The CDR3 length is 12 residues. V was shortened by 5 bases and J by 12 bases, with 15 bases between the two germline ends. CDR3 nucleotide sequence: TGTGCCAGCAGCACCCAGCGGACTGGTCAGTATTTT. Protein product: CASSTQRTGQYF.

This clonotype was seen more than once but under ten times. This chain joins TRBV27 and TRBJ2-1; 13 bases map to TRBD2. With V trimmed by 4 bases and J by 6 bases, 6 bases remained unmatched. The V gene's germline CDR1 is MNHEY and CDR2 SMNVEV (reference sequence). CDR3 length: 16 amino acids. CDR3: CASSSTSGRALNEQFF. The CDR3, as DNA: TGTGCCAGCAGTTCAACTAGCGGGAGGGCCCTCAATGAGCAGTTCTTC.

This clonotype was recorded many times. CDR3 sequence (DNA): TGTGCCAGCTCGGACGCATACGAGCAGTACTTC. It codes for CASSDAYEQYF. The chain employs TRBV6-1 and TRBJ2-7, with unresolved D. With 8 bases removed from V and 4 bases from J, the gap between germline ends came to 9 bases. This CDR3 is 11 amino acids long. Germline lookup yields CDR1 MNHNS and CDR2 SASEGT.

The rearrangement joins TRBV9 to TRBJ1-2; tentative D call: TRBD1 (6 bases). Per the germline V gene, CDR1 is SGDLS and CDR2 is YYNGEE. V was trimmed by 0 bases and J by 0 bases, leaving 9 bases between them. The CDR3 contains 15 residues. For the CDR3, the DNA is TGTGCCAGCAGCGTAGACAGGGTTACTAACTATGGCTACACCTTC. Translation gives CASSVDRVTNYGYTF.

The V call is TRBV28, the J call TRBJ1-5; D gene ambiguous. Germline CDR1 reads MDHEN; CDR2 reads SYDVKM. The CDR3 spans 15 residues. Trimming took off 5 bases at V and 7 bases at J, with 18 bases between the two ends. CDR3 loop: CASSPPRKAGQPQHF. The CDR3 DNA sequence: TGTGCCAGCAGTCCACCGAGGAAGGCCGGGCAGCCCCAGCATTTT.

This clonotype was detected a few times. The genes are TRBV6-1 and TRBJ2-7; no clear D. The CDR3 has 12 residues. Between the trimmed V and J ends, which lost 7 bases and 0 bases, there was a span of 7 bases. Germline CDR1 MNHNS, CDR2 SASEGT. CDR3 nucleotides: TGTGCCAGCAACCCGGGCTCCTACGAGCAGTACTTC. The encoded protein is CASNPGSYEQYF.

The rearrangement links TRBV5-1 to TRBJ2-2, with TRBD1 matching over 9 bases. V lost 2 bases to trimming and J lost 4 bases; unmatched junction nucleotides: 9. The CDR3 sequence is 17 residues long. Germline V gene lookup returns CDR1 SGHRS and CDR2 YFSETQ. CDR3 sequence (DNA): TGCGCCAGCAGCTTAACCACAGGGGGCGTTGGCACCGGGGAGCTGTTTTTT. Protein: CASSLTTGGVGTGELFF.

This clonotype has a handful of counts. This chain uses TRBV6-1 with TRBJ1-5; 7 nucleotides align to TRBD1. V was pared by 6 bases and J by 3 bases, with 8 bases of the junction left unmatched. The CDR3 spans 15 residues. CDR1 and CDR2 (germline): MNHNS, SASEGT. CDR3: CASSFPGQNNQPQHF. CDR3 DNA: TGTGCCAGCAGCTTCCCGGGACAGAACAATCAGCCCCAGCATTTT.

The sample holds many counts of this clonotype. The V and J genes are TRBV2 and TRBJ2-7, with a weak D call TRBD1 (6 bases). V was cut by 7 bases and J by 5 bases, with 21 bases left in between. Per germline, CDR1 SNHLY and CDR2 FYNNEI. The CDR3 totals 15 residues. The chain's CDR3 is CASKARTVLKDEQYF. The CDR3 DNA reads TGTGCCAGCAAAGCTCGGACAGTCCTTAAGGACGAGCAGTACTTC.

This clonotype has just a few counts. The chain carries TRBV20-1 and TRBJ2-3, with 14 bases identical to TRBD2. The CDR3 has 17 residues. Germline V gene lookup returns CDR1 DFQATT and CDR2 SNEGSKA (reference sequence). V dropped 7 bases and J dropped 3; count of bases not matched to a gene: 12. The CDR3 is CSGRLAGGPTETDTQYF. The DNA of the CDR3 is TGCAGTGGCCGACTAGCGGGAGGGCCTACAGAAACAGATACGCAGTATTTT.

This clonotype came up a few times. This chain uses TRBV19 with TRBJ2-3, with D possibly TRBD2 on 5 matching bases. Germline CDR1 reads LNHDA; CDR2 reads SQIVND (reference sequence). The CDR3 sequence is 15 residues long. Trimming left V 3 bases short and J 0 bases short, with 10 bases between. Here the CDR3 DNA reads TGTGCCAGTAGTATGAAGGAGGCTAGCACAGATACGCAGTATTTT. Protein sequence: CASSMKEASTDTQYF.

This clonotype was observed a handful of times. This rearrangement joins TRBV7-8 to TRBJ1-1; a possible D gene is TRBD1 (6 bases). Between the trimmed V and J ends, which lost 4 bases and 6 bases, there was a span of 18 bases. The CDR3 runs 15 residues. Per germline, CDR1 SGHVS and CDR2 FQNEAQ. The CDR3 DNA reads TGTGCCAGCAGCTACAGCACAGGGACTAGTCCTGAAGCTTTCTTT. Its protein product is CASSYSTGTSPEAFF.

The V call is TRBV20-1, the J call TRBJ2-1, with TRBD2 matching over 7 bases. J was trimmed by 6 bases and V by 7 bases; bases with no gene match: 12. Germline V CDR1 and CDR2: DFQATT, SNEGSKA (reference sequence). This CDR3 spans 14 amino acids. DNA of the CDR3: TGCAGTGTCCAACTAGCGCGAGTCACCAATGAGCAGTTCTTC. Translated, it gives CSVQLARVTNEQFF.

This clonotype has more than one count but fewer than ten. The rearrangement links TRBV2 to TRBJ2-5, with no clear D. This CDR3 comprises 12 residues. V gave up 6 bases and J gave up 5 bases, with 10 bases separating them. The germline V gene has CDR1 SNHLY and CDR2 FYNNEI. CDR3 residues: CASRADPETQYF. The CDR3 region has the DNA TGTGCCAGCAGAGCCGACCCGGAGACCCAGTACTTC.

The sample holds a few counts of this clonotype. This chain uses TRBV3-1 with TRBJ2-6; no clear D gene. The CDR3 totals 14 residues. The V gene's germline CDR1 is LGHDT and CDR2 YNNKEL (reference sequence). V was shortened by 4 bases and J by 4 bases, with 8 bases between the two germline ends. CDR3 bases: TGTGCCAGCAGCCTTGCCGAAGGGGCCAACGTCCTGACTTTC. Translating it yields CASSLAEGANVLTF.

The chain recombines TRBV27 with TRBJ1-5, with D unresolved. The CDR3 totals 13 residues. CDR1 is MNHEY and CDR2 is SMNVEV in the germline V gene (reference sequence). The germline V and J ends were trimmed by 3 bases and 4 bases, with 7 bases remaining between them. The CDR3 nucleotides read TGTGCCAGCAGTTTCGGTGAAAATCAGCCCCAGCATTTT. Translated: CASSFGENQPQHF.

The CDR3 sequence is CASSPPTGGRTEAFF. The CDR3 nucleotides read TGTGCCAGCAGTCCTCCGACAGGGGGGCGCACTGAAGCTTTCTTT. The rearrangement uses TRBV6-1 and TRBJ1-1; 9 positions match TRBD1. Germline CDR1 MNHNS, CDR2 SASEGT. V trimming: 5 bases; J trimming: 4 bases; junction bases outside the gene matches: 8. The CDR3 is 15 residues long.

This clonotype was picked up a small number of times. V and J are TRBV7-2 and TRBJ2-2; TRBD2 agrees at 10 bases. The CDR3 has 17 residues. Trimming cost V 5 bases and J 6 bases; bases outside gene matches: 12. Germline V gives CDR1 SGHTA, CDR2 FQGNSA. The CDR3 DNA follows: TGTACCAGCAGCCCCCACTCACCCGGGACTAGCGCCGGGGAGCTGTTTTTT. Its protein is CTSSPHSPGTSAGELFF. Filled out from reference TRBV7-2 and TRBJ2-2, the complete variable domain reads GAGVSQSPSNKVTEKGKDVELRCDPISGHTALYWYRQSLGQGLEFLIYFQGNSAPDKSGLPSDRFSAERTGGSVSTLTIQRTQQEDSAVYLCTSSPHSPGTSAGELFFGEGSRLTVL.

For this clonotype: This may arise from a read error, as a much more abundant clone is one base away. The J gene is TRBJ2-5, the V gene TRBV28; TRBD1 aligns across 9 bases. Losses at the gene ends were 5 bases for V and 5 bases for J; bases not matched to a gene: 12. Germline assignment: CDR1 MDHEN and CDR2 SYDVKM. The CDR3 has 16 residues. The CDR3 reads CASSPGTGLVLETQYF. CDR3 nucleotide sequence: TGTGCCAGCAGTCCCGGGACAGGGCTCGTACTGGAGACCCAGTACTTC.

The chain carries TRBV19 and TRBJ1-4, with 7 bases identical to TRBD1. The CDR3 runs 15 residues. The V gene's germline CDR1 is LNHDA and CDR2 SQIVND (reference sequence). V lost 7 bases, J lost 5 bases, and 10 bases stayed unmatched. The CDR3 coding sequence is TGTGCCAGTAACCCCTTGTCGACAGGGAATGAAAAACTGTTTTTT. Its translation: CASNPLSTGNEKLFF.

This clonotype was detected ten times or more. This chain links TRBV5-1 with TRBJ2-3; perhaps D is TRBD1 or TRBD2 (5 bases each). V was trimmed by 3 bases and J by 2 bases, leaving 13 bases between them. CDR1 SGHRS and CDR2 YFSETQ come from the germline V gene. The CDR3 spans 15 residues. CDR3 region: CASSSFRDPTDTQYF. The CDR3 DNA sequence: TGCGCCAGCAGCTCATTCAGGGACCCCACAGATACGCAGTATTTT.